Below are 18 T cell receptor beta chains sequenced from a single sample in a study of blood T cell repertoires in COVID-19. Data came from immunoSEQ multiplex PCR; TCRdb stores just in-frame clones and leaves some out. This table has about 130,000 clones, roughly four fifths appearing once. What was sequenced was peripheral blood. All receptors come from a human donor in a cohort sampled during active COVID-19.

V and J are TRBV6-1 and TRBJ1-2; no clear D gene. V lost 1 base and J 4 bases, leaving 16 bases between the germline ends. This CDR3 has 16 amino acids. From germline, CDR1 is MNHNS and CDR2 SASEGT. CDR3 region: CASSEGPRVSVYGYTF. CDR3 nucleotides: TGTGCCAGCAGTGAAGGACCCCGGGTCAGCGTCTATGGCTACACCTTC.

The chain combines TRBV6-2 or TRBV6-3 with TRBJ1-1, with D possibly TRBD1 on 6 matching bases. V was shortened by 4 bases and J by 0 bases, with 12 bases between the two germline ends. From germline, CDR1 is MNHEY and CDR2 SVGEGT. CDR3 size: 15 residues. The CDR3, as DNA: TGTGCCAGCAGTTTCCCGACAGGTCTGAACACTGAAGCTTTCTTT. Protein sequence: CASSFPTGLNTEAFF.

CDR3 in amino acids: CASSQGQGAFTDTQYF. In DNA, the CDR3 is TGTGCCAGCAGCCAGGGACAGGGGGCGTTCACAGATACGCAGTATTTT. The chain combines TRBV5-5 with TRBJ2-3; 12 bases agree with TRBD1. This CDR3 is 16 amino acids long. Germline V gives CDR1 SGHKS, CDR2 YYEKEE (reference sequence). V gave up 4 bases and J gave up 2 bases; unmatched junction bases: 5.

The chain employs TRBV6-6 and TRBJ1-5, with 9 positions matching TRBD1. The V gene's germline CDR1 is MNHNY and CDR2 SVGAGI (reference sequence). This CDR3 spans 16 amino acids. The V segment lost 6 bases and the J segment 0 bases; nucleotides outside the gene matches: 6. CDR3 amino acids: CASSDRGSYSNQPQHF. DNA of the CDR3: TGTGCCAGCAGCGACAGGGGGTCTTATAGCAATCAGCCCCAGCATTTT.

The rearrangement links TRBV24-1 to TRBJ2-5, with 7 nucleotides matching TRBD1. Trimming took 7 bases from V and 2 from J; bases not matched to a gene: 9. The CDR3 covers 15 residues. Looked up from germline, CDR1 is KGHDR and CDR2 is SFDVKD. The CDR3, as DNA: TGTGCCACCAGCACCGGGACAGAGGAGCAAGAGACCCAGTACTTC. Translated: CATSTGTEEQETQYF.

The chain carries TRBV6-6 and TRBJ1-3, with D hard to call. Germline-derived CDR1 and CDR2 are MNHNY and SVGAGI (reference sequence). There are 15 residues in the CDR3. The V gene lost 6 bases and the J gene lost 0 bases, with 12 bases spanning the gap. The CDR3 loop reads CASRPVVTSGNTIYF. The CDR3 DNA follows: TGTGCCAGCAGGCCGGTCGTCACCTCTGGAAACACCATATATTTT.

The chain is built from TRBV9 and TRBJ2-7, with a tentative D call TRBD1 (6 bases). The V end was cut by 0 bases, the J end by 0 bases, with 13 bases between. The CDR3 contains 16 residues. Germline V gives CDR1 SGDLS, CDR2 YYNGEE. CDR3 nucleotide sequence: TGTGCCAGCAGCGTAGCTGGCAGGGGAAGCTCCTACGAGCAGTACTTC. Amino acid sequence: CASSVAGRGSSYEQYF.

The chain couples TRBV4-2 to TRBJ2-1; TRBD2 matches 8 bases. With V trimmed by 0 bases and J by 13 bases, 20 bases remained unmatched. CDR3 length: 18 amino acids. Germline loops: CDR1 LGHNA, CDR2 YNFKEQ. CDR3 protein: CASSQEVSQRGSPAGQFF. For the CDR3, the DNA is TGTGCCAGCAGCCAAGAGGTTTCACAGCGGGGGAGTCCCGCTGGTCAGTTCTTC.

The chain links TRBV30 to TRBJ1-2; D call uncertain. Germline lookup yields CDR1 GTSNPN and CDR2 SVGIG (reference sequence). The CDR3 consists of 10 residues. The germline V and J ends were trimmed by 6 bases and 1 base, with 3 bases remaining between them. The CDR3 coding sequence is TGTGCCTGCCTTAACTATGGCTACACCTTC. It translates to CACLNYGYTF.

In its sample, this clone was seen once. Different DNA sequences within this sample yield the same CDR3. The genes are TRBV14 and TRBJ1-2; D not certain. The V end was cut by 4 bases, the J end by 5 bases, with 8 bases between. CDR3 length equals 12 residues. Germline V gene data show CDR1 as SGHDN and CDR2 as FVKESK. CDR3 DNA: TGTGCCAGCAGCCCCGCGGGGTATGGCTACACCTTC. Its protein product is CASSPAGYGYTF.

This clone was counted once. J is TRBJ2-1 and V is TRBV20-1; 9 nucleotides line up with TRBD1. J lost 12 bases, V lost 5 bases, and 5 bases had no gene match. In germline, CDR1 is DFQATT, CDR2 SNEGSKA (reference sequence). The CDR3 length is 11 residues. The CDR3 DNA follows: TGCAGTGCTTTCCGGGACAGGGTGCAGTTCTTC. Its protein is CSAFRDRVQFF.

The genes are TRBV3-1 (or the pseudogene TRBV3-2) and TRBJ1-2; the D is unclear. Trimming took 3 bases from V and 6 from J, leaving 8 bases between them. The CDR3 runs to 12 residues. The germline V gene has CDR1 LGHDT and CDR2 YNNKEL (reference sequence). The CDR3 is CASSHISHGYTF. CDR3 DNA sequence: TGTGCCAGCAGCCATATTTCTCATGGCTACACCTTC.

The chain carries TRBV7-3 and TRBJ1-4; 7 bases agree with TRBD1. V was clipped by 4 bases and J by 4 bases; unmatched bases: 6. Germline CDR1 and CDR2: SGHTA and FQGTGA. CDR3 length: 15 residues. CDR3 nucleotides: TGTGCCAGCAGCTCCGGGACAGTTATTAATGAAAAACTGTTTTTT. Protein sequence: CASSSGTVINEKLFF.

The CDR3 DNA sequence: TGTGCCAGCAGCTTAGGAGGACAGGGGAGAAACACCATATATTTT. Translation gives CASSLGGQGRNTIYF. The chain employs TRBV11-2 and TRBJ1-3, with 9 nucleotides matching TRBD1. Germline V CDR1 and CDR2: SGHAT, FQNNGV. V lost 1 base and J lost 5; bases outside the gene matches: 3. The CDR3 extends over 15 amino acids.

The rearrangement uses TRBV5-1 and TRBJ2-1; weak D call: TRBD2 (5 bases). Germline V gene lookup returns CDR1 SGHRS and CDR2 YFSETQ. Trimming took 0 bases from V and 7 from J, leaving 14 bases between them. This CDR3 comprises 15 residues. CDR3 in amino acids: CASSLERRLSNEQFF. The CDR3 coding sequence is TGCGCCAGCAGCTTGGAGCGGAGGCTCTCGAATGAGCAGTTCTTC.

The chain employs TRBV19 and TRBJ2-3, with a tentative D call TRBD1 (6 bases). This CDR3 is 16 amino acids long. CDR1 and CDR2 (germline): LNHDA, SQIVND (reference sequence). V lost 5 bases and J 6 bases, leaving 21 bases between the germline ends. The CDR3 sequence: CASSREVGAVLDTQYF. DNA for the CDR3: TGTGCCAGTAGTCGTGAAGTGGGGGCGGTTTTGGATACGCAGTATTTT.

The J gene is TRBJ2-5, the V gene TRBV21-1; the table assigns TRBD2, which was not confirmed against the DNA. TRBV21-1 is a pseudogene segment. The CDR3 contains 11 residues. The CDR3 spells CASSTRETQYF. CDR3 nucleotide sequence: TGTGCCAGCAGCACTCGGGAGACCCAGTACTTC.

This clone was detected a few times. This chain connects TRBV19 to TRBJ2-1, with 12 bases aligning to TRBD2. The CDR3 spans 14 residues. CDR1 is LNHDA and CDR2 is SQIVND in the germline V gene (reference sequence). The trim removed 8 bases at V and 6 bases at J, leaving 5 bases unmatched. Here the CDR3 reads CASRGLAGSNEQFF. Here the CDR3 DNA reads TGTGCCAGTCGGGGACTAGCGGGCTCCAATGAGCAGTTCTTC.